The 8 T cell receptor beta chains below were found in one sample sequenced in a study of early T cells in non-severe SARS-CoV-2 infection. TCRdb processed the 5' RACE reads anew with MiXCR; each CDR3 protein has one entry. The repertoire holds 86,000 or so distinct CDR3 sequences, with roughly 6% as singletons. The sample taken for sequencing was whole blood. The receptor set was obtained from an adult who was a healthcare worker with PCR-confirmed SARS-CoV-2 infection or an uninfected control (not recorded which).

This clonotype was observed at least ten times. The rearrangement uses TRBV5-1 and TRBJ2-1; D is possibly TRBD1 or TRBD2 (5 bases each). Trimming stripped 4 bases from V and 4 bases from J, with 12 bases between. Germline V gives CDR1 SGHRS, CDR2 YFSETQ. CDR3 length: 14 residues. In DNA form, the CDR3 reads TGCGCCAGCAGCGGAGGACAAGTGTACAATGAGCAGTTCTTC. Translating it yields CASSGGQVYNEQFF.

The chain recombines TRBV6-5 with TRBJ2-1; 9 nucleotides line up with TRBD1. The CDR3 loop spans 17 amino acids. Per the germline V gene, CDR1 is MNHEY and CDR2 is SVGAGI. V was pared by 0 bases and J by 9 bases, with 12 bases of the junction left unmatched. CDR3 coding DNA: TGTGCCAGCAGTTACTCGAAGGCCGGGACAGGGATCGGTGAGCAGTTCTTC. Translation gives CASSYSKAGTGIGEQFF.

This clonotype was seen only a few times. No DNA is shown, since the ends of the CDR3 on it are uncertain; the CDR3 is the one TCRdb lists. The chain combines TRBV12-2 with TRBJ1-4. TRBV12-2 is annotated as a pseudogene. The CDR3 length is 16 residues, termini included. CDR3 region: CASRPCAGRRMKNCFF.

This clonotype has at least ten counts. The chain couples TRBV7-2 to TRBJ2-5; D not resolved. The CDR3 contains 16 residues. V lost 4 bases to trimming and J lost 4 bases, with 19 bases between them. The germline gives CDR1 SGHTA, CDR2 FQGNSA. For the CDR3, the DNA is TGTGCCAGCAGCTCAAGGTTGAGTGACGGTCGAGAGACCCAGTACTTC. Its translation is CASSSRLSDGRETQYF.

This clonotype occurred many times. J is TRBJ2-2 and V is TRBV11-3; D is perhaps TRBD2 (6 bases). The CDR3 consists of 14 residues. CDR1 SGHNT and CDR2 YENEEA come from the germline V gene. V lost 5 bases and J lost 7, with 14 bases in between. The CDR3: CASSNNLAFGELFF. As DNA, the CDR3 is TGTGCCAGCAGCAACAATCTAGCGTTCGGGGAGCTGTTTTTT.

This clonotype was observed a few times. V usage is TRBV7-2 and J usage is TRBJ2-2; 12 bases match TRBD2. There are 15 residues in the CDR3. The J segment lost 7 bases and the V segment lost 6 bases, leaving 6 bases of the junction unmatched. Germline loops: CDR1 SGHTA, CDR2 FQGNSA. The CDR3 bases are TGTGCCAGCAGGCTAGCGGGAGGGCGCGGCGGGGAGCTGTTTTTT. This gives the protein CASRLAGGRGGELFF.

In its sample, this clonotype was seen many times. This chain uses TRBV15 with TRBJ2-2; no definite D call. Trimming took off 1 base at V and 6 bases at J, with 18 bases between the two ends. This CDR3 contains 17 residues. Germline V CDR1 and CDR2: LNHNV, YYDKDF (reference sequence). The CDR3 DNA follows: TGTGCCACCAGCAGAGCTGGACGCCTCGAGGACGCCGGGGAGCTGTTTTTT. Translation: CATSRAGRLEDAGELFF.

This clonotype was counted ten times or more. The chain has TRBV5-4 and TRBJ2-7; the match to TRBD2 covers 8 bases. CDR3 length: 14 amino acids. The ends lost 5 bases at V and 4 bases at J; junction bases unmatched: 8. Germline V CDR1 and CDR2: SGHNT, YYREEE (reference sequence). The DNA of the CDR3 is TGTGCCAGCAGTTCCGGGACTAGTCTTTACGAGCAGTACTTC. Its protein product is CASSSGTSLYEQYF.